Sequencing of this T cell receptor beta chain was carried out in a study of cytomegalovirus exposure and HLA in healthy donors. About the research overall: Early released data had tens of millions of unique TCRs, all coming from HLA-typed donors.

This clone was recorded only once. Its antigen is not known. Study-wide points: Rare TCR sequences dominated, though some public TCRs recurred in many donors. Presence/absence comparisons presumed near-even sequencing depth among donors.

The PCR employed 60 Vbeta primers together with 13 Jbeta primers. TCRdb's table, derived via immunoSEQ multiplex PCR, lists solely in-frame clones and lacks some. The sample shows about 80,000 clones, 80% of them seen only once. Input material: PBMCs. This TCR was recovered from a man between 45 and 60 years old in good health and CMV-seropositive.

This CDR3 is CASSLEPGLAGGPYEQYF. CDR3 coding DNA: TGCGCCAGCAGCTTGGAGCCGGGACTAGCGGGAGGGCCCTACGAGCAGTACTTC. The chain recombines TRBV5-1 with TRBJ2-5; 16 bases match TRBD2. The J call may be mistaken, given a closer DNA end match to TRBJ2-7. This CDR3 is built from 18 residues. Germline V gene sequence: CDR1 SGHRS, CDR2 YFSETQ.